The text below deals with one T cell receptor beta chain. The source of the sample is a study of T cells in Graves' hyperthyroidism and ophthalmopathy. The wider study: Initial diagnosis, before any treatment, was when peripheral blood was collected.

Clinical symptoms, serum thyroxine and TRAb, thyroid ultrasound and orbital computed tomography were used for the diagnoses. Germline-derived CDR1 and CDR2 are MNHEY and SMNVEV (reference sequence). CDR3 length: 18 amino acids. With 7 bases removed from V and 6 bases from J, the gap between germline ends came to 30 bases. TCR beta CDR3 regions were amplified from RNA transcripts. Initially, a first-round RT-PCR of the TCR CDR3 employed the HTBI primer set. Each CDR3 protein is one row after TCRdb ran MiXCR on the multiplex PCR reads. The sample lists a few hundred thousand distinct CDR3 sequences, around 16% seen once, with around 7.5% in the top ten.

Sequenced sample: blood. The rearrangement links TRBV27 to TRBJ1-2; D may be TRBD1 (5 bases). The receptor comes from a woman aged 25-40 years with Graves' hyperthyroidism. The CDR3 nucleotides are TGTGCCAGCACCCGAATTGTGGGGGGTGTCTTGAACTCGAATGGCTACACCTTC. This translates into CASTRIVGGVLNSNGYTF.